A selection of T cell receptor beta chains follows, all from one sample in a study of CD8 T cells in Susac syndrome. TCRdb used MiXCR to reprocess the immunoSEQ multiplex PCR reads, holding one entry per CDR3 protein. The sample yields 250,000 to 300,000 distinct CDR3 sequences, about 88% seen once. Sequenced sample: CD8+ T cells from PBMCs. These receptors originate from a human donor with multiple sclerosis. Each CDR3 is given with its conserved first and last residue. The order of the fields is J gene, clone size, V gene, CDR3 length, D gene, CDR3 DNA, CDR3 protein. D genes are given only for firm matches. Where a row states a size, it is once, few, many or the class of an expanded clone; other rows omit it.

j_gene: TRBJ2-1
abundance: NA
v_gene: TRBV2
len: 10
d_gene: NA
CDR3nt: TGTGCCAGCAGGGGGGACGGGCAGTTCTTC
CDR3aa: CASRGDGQFF

j_gene: TRBJ2-1
abundance: NA
v_gene: TRBV13
len: 16
d_gene: NA
CDR3nt: TGTGCCAGCAGCCTCCCGGGACTCCGACCGCCCAATGAGCAGTTCTTC
CDR3aa: CASSLPGLRPPNEQFF

j_gene: TRBJ2-7
abundance: few
v_gene: TRBV12-3/TRBV12-4
len: 14
d_gene: NA
CDR3nt: TGTGCCAGCAGCCCTATAGGGGTGGGCTACGAGCAGTACTTC
CDR3aa: CASSPIGVGYEQYF

j_gene: TRBJ2-7
abundance: NA
v_gene: TRBV5-1
len: 19
d_gene: TRBD1
CDR3nt: TGCGCCAGCAGCGCCTCTCCGGGACAGGTAATACGTGAATCCTACGAGCAGTACTTC
CDR3aa: CASSASPGQVIRESYEQYF

j_gene: TRBJ2-1
abundance: once
v_gene: TRBV14
len: 16
d_gene: TRBD1
CDR3nt: TGTGCCAGCAGCCAAAAGACGGGACAGGGGGCCGATGAGCAGTTCTTC
CDR3aa: CASSQKTGQGADEQFF

j_gene: TRBJ1-1
abundance: once
v_gene: TRBV6-1
len: 14
d_gene: TRBD1
CDR3nt: TGTGCCAGCAGAGGACAGGGGGAAGGGACTGAAGCTTTCTTT
CDR3aa: CASRGQGEGTEAFF

j_gene: TRBJ2-7
abundance: few
v_gene: TRBV27
len: 15
d_gene: TRBD2
CDR3nt: TGTGCCAGCAGTTTGTTTGCTAGCGGCCCCTACGAGCAGTACTTC
CDR3aa: CASSLFASGPYEQYF

j_gene: TRBJ2-7
abundance: NA
v_gene: TRBV9
len: 15
d_gene: NA
CDR3nt: TGTGCCAGCAGCGTAGGGGCGGGCACCACCTACGAGCAGTACTTC
CDR3aa: CASSVGAGTTYEQYF

j_gene: TRBJ2-7
abundance: NA
v_gene: TRBV2
len: 15
d_gene: NA
CDR3nt: TGTGCCAGCAGCCGAAAACAGGGGAGGGTACACGAGCAGTACTTC
CDR3aa: CASSRKQGRVHEQYF

j_gene: TRBJ2-7
abundance: NA
v_gene: TRBV27
len: 14
d_gene: NA
CDR3nt: TGTGCCAGCAGTGCCGGCAGGGGTGGCTCCGAGCAGTACTTC
CDR3aa: CASSAGRGGSEQYF

j_gene: TRBJ2-2
abundance: NA
v_gene: TRBV5-4
len: 14
d_gene: TRBD2
CDR3nt: TGTGCCAGCGGACTAGCGGTGAACACCGGGGAGCTGTTTTTT
CDR3aa: CASGLAVNTGELFF

j_gene: TRBJ1-2
abundance: NA
v_gene: TRBV5-1
len: 15
d_gene: NA
CDR3nt: TGCGCCAGCAGCCCCTCAGGACAGAAAGATTATGGCTACACCTTC
CDR3aa: CASSPSGQKDYGYTF

j_gene: TRBJ2-1
abundance: NA
v_gene: TRBV28
len: 16
d_gene: TRBD1
CDR3nt: TGTGCCAGCAGTCTAGGGGCTGGGACAGGGGGAAATGAGCAGTTCTTC
CDR3aa: CASSLGAGTGGNEQFF

j_gene: TRBJ2-1
abundance: NA
v_gene: TRBV7-9
len: 16
d_gene: TRBD2
CDR3nt: TGTGCCAGCAGCTCATCCTCTAGCGGGAGGACTGGTGAGCAGTTCTTC
CDR3aa: CASSSSSSGRTGEQFF

j_gene: TRBJ2-7
abundance: NA
v_gene: TRBV6-2/TRBV6-3
len: 13
d_gene: NA
CDR3nt: TGTGCCAGCAGTTACGACCTAGGCTACGAGCAGTACTTC
CDR3aa: CASSYDLGYEQYF

j_gene: TRBJ2-7
abundance: NA
v_gene: TRBV19
len: 12
d_gene: NA
CDR3nt: TGTGCCAGTAGGGCTTGGACAGACGAGCAGTACTTC
CDR3aa: CASRAWTDEQYF

j_gene: TRBJ2-7
abundance: NA
v_gene: TRBV5-1
len: 14
d_gene: TRBD2
CDR3nt: TGCGCCAGCAGCAGACCGGGACTAGGGAGCGAGCAGTACTTC
CDR3aa: CASSRPGLGSEQYF

j_gene: TRBJ1-1
abundance: NA
v_gene: TRBV19
len: 14
d_gene: NA
CDR3nt: TGTGCCAGTAGTGCCTTCGGCTTTAACACTGAAGCTTTCTTT
CDR3aa: CASSAFGFNTEAFF

j_gene: TRBJ2-7
abundance: NA
v_gene: TRBV6-6
len: 13
d_gene: NA
CDR3nt: TGTGCCAGCAGTTACTCGCTCTACTACGAGCAGTACTTC
CDR3aa: CASSYSLYYEQYF

j_gene: TRBJ2-3
abundance: NA
v_gene: TRBV14
len: 17
d_gene: NA
CDR3nt: TGTGCCAGCAGCCAAGAAGTCGAGCCGACGAGCACAGATACGCAGTATTTT
CDR3aa: CASSQEVEPTSTDTQYF

j_gene: TRBJ2-7
abundance: once
v_gene: TRBV9
len: 13
d_gene: TRBD1
CDR3nt: TGTGCCAGCATGGACAGGGTCACCCACGAGCAGTACTTC
CDR3aa: CASMDRVTHEQYF

j_gene: TRBJ2-5
abundance: NA
v_gene: TRBV30
len: 16
d_gene: TRBD1
CDR3nt: TGTGCCTGGAGTTCCCCCGGGACAGGGGACCAAGAGACCCAGTACTTC
CDR3aa: CAWSSPGTGDQETQYF

j_gene: TRBJ2-7
abundance: NA
v_gene: TRBV10-3
len: 15
d_gene: NA
CDR3nt: TGTGCCATCAGTGAGTCGAGGCCGAACTCCTACGAGCAGTACTTC
CDR3aa: CAISESRPNSYEQYF

j_gene: TRBJ2-3
abundance: few
v_gene: TRBV28
len: 15
d_gene: NA
CDR3nt: TGTGCCAGCAGTTCTCCGGGGCAAAGCACAGATACGCAGTATTTT
CDR3aa: CASSSPGQSTDTQYF

j_gene: TRBJ2-1
abundance: NA
v_gene: TRBV6-2/TRBV6-3
len: 14
d_gene: TRBD2
CDR3nt: TGTGTCAGCAGTTACGGCGGGAGGTACAATGAGCAGTTCTTC
CDR3aa: CVSSYGGRYNEQFF

j_gene: TRBJ2-4
abundance: few
v_gene: TRBV19
len: 16
d_gene: TRBD1
CDR3nt: TGTGCCAGTAGTCTCAACAGGGGCAGGGTCAAAAACATTCAGTACTTC
CDR3aa: CASSLNRGRVKNIQYF

j_gene: TRBJ1-3
abundance: NA
v_gene: TRBV4-1
len: 15
d_gene: NA
CDR3nt: TGCGCCAGCAGCCCCGGCCTGGCTTCTGGAAACACCATATATTTT
CDR3aa: CASSPGLASGNTIYF

j_gene: TRBJ2-3
abundance: few
v_gene: TRBV6-1
len: 15
d_gene: TRBD2
CDR3nt: TGTGCCAGCAGTGAAGCGCGGGAGGCCACAGATACGCAGTATTTT
CDR3aa: CASSEAREATDTQYF

j_gene: TRBJ2-7
abundance: NA
v_gene: TRBV7-8
len: 18
d_gene: TRBD1
CDR3nt: TGTGCCAGCAACCTATACGAGGGACAGGGGGCGCGTATCAACGAGCAGTACTTC
CDR3aa: CASNLYEGQGARINEQYF

j_gene: TRBJ2-3
abundance: NA
v_gene: TRBV27
len: 13
d_gene: NA
CDR3nt: TGTGCCAGCAGTTTCGGGGCTAGGGTTACGCAGTATTTT
CDR3aa: CASSFGARVTQYF

j_gene: TRBJ1-2
abundance: once
v_gene: TRBV12-3/TRBV12-4
len: 15
d_gene: NA
CDR3nt: TGTGCCAGCAGTTTAGTGACAGGCCTCCACTATGGCTACGCCTTC
CDR3aa: CASSLVTGLHYGYAF

j_gene: TRBJ2-3
abundance: NA
v_gene: TRBV20-1
len: 12
d_gene: NA
CDR3nt: TGCAGTGCTAGGGGCCACGCAGATACGCAGTATTTT
CDR3aa: CSARGHADTQYF

j_gene: TRBJ2-1
abundance: NA
v_gene: TRBV29-1
len: 14
d_gene: NA
CDR3nt: TGCAGCGTAAGTCGGCGGGGCTCCTACAATGAGCAGTTCTTC
CDR3aa: CSVSRRGSYNEQFF

j_gene: TRBJ2-7
abundance: NA
v_gene: TRBV2
len: 13
d_gene: NA
CDR3nt: TGTGCCAGCAGTTTCAGGACTAACTACGAGCAGTACTTC
CDR3aa: CASSFRTNYEQYF

j_gene: TRBJ2-7
abundance: NA
v_gene: TRBV27
len: 12
d_gene: NA
CDR3nt: TGTGCCAGCAGATATGGGGGGCGCGAGCAGTACTTC
CDR3aa: CASRYGGREQYF

j_gene: TRBJ2-2
abundance: NA
v_gene: TRBV6-1
len: 13
d_gene: NA
CDR3nt: TGTGCCAGCAGACTGGTAGGGGCCGGGGAGCTGTTTTTT
CDR3aa: CASRLVGAGELFF

j_gene: TRBJ1-1
abundance: NA
v_gene: TRBV27
len: 13
d_gene: NA
CDR3nt: TGTGCCAGCAGTCCGGGGGTTAAGACTGAAGCTTTCTTT
CDR3aa: CASSPGVKTEAFF

j_gene: TRBJ2-5
abundance: once
v_gene: TRBV6-2/TRBV6-3
len: 12
d_gene: NA
CDR3nt: TGTGCCGGTCCAACCAGGGGAGAGACCCAGTACTTC
CDR3aa: CAGPTRGETQYF

j_gene: TRBJ2-2
abundance: NA
v_gene: TRBV7-3
len: 15
d_gene: NA
CDR3nt: TGTGCCAGCAGCTCAGACCCTTCTAGCAGGTCGGAGCTGTTTTTT
CDR3aa: CASSSDPSSRSELFF

j_gene: TRBJ2-1
abundance: few
v_gene: TRBV9
len: 14
d_gene: NA
CDR3nt: TGTGCCAGCCGACCGCTAGAATCTTACAATGAGCAGTTCTTC
CDR3aa: CASRPLESYNEQFF

j_gene: TRBJ2-7
abundance: NA
v_gene: TRBV20-1
len: 14
d_gene: TRBD1
CDR3nt: TGCAGTGCTATTAATCGGGACAGGGGATACGAGCAGTACTTC
CDR3aa: CSAINRDRGYEQYF

j_gene: TRBJ2-7
abundance: NA
v_gene: TRBV24-1
len: 17
d_gene: TRBD1
CDR3nt: TGTGCCACCAGTGAACAGACCGGGACAGGGGGGACCTACGAGCAGTACTTC
CDR3aa: CATSEQTGTGGTYEQYF

j_gene: TRBJ2-7
abundance: NA
v_gene: TRBV5-1
len: 14
d_gene: NA
CDR3nt: TGCGCCAGCAGCTTGGCCCAGGGGAGCTACGAGCAGTACTTC
CDR3aa: CASSLAQGSYEQYF

j_gene: TRBJ1-5
abundance: NA
v_gene: TRBV28
len: 15
d_gene: NA
CDR3nt: TGTGCCAGCAGTTTATTAGCCACCGCCGATCAGCCCCAGCATTTT
CDR3aa: CASSLLATADQPQHF

j_gene: TRBJ2-7
abundance: NA
v_gene: TRBV19
len: 14
d_gene: TRBD1
CDR3nt: TGTGCCAGTAGCCCGGGAAGGGGGCCTTACGAGCAGTACTTC
CDR3aa: CASSPGRGPYEQYF